The 7 T cell receptor beta chains given below trace back to one sample, sequenced in a study of blood T cell repertoires in COVID-19. This table comes from immunoSEQ multiplex PCR, and its TCRdb copy is limited to in-frame clones, with some not included. This sample yields over 75,000 clones, of which about 88% are seen a single time; roughly 5.4% belongs to the top ten. The specimen was peripheral blood. The receptors originated from a woman older than 75 with active COVID-19.

As regards this clone: The same CDR3 also results from other DNA sequences found in this sample. The CDR3 DNA follows: TGTGCCAGCAGCATTGACAGGGGGGAGCAGTTCTTC. Translating gives CASSIDRGEQFF. This chain uses TRBV9 with TRBJ2-1, with 9 bases lining up with TRBD1. V gave up 4 bases and J gave up 10 bases; unmatched junction bases: 3. The CDR3 has 12 amino acids. Germline CDR1 and CDR2: SGDLS and YYNGEE.

The genes are TRBV2 and TRBJ1-4; D remains unclear. From germline, CDR1 is SNHLY and CDR2 FYNNEI. Trimming left V 7 bases short and J 5 bases short, with 11 bases between. The CDR3 loop spans 13 amino acids. The CDR3 coding sequence is TGTGCCAGCATAAGTTCGGAGAATGAAAAACTGTTTTTT. Translated, it gives CASISSENEKLFF.

The chain links TRBV7-6 to TRBJ1-1, with 12 nucleotides matching TRBD1. Germline V lookup: CDR1 SGHVS, CDR2 FNYEAQ. V lost 5 bases, J lost 5 bases, and 18 bases stayed unmatched. This CDR3 is 19 amino acids long. The CDR3 nucleotides read TGTGCCAGCAGCCCTCATTGGGGGACAGGGGGCGCGGGAAGAACTGAAGCTTTCTTT. Amino acid sequence: CASSPHWGTGGAGRTEAFF.

V and J are TRBV6-2 or TRBV6-3 and TRBJ2-1; 10 bases fit TRBD2. Losses at the gene ends were 4 bases for V and 2 bases for J; bases not matched to a gene: 2. The CDR3 runs to 15 residues. The germline V gene has CDR1 MNHEY and CDR2 SVGEGT. For the CDR3, the DNA is TGTGCCAGCAGTTTAGCGGGAGGCCCCTACAATGAGCAGTTCTTC. Translated: CASSLAGGPYNEQFF.

This clone has a handful of counts. The rearrangement joins TRBV19 to TRBJ1-1, with D tentatively TRBD1 (5 bases). Germline CDR1 reads LNHDA; CDR2 reads SQIVND (reference sequence). This CDR3 has 15 amino acids. Trimming removed 6 bases at V and 2 bases at J, with 16 bases between. The CDR3 loop reads CASRPWTLKNTEAFF. In DNA, the CDR3 is TGTGCCAGTAGACCTTGGACACTCAAAAACACTGAAGCTTTCTTT.

This clone came up once. The V and J genes are TRBV7-3 and TRBJ2-7; 12 bases are shared with TRBD1. Unmatched junction bases numbered 3, after V lost 3 bases and J lost 6 bases. Germline V CDR1 and CDR2: SGHTA, FQGTGA. The CDR3 is 14 amino acids. The CDR3 nucleotides are TGTGCCAGCAGCTTCGGGACAGGGGGCTCCGAGCAGTACTTC. It specifies CASSFGTGGSEQYF.

The chain combines TRBV28 with TRBJ2-1; TRBD2 matches 13 bases. The CDR3 spans 16 residues. In germline, CDR1 is MDHEN, CDR2 SYDVKM. After removal of 8 bases from V and 0 bases from J, the junction contained 4 bases not matched to a gene. Here the CDR3 DNA reads TGTGCCAGCTTCGGGACTAGCGGGGCCTCCTACAATGAGCAGTTCTTC. Its protein is CASFGTSGASYNEQFF.